A selection of T cell receptor beta chains follows, all from one sample in a study of OX40 agonist ivuxolimab in advanced cancers. The assay was immunoSEQ multiplex PCR, and TCRdb's table has in-frame clones only and misses some. In the table there are approximately 84,000 clones, roughly 89% of which are singletons. The sample here was CD4+ or CD8+ T cells sorted from blood, taken in a trial of the OX40 agonist ivuxolimab. The receptor source for this set is an adult with an advanced solid tumor such as melanoma, head and neck, liver or kidney cancer. Each CDR3 is given with its conserved first and last residue. Fields, in order: J gene, clone size, D gene, V gene, CDR3 DNA, CDR3 protein. D genes are given only for firm matches. Size is stated for part of the rows, as once, few or many counts, or as a class when the clone is expanded.

>TRBJ2-6|-|-|TRBV19
TGTGCCAGTAGTAACACAGGGAGCTCTGGGGCCAACGTCCTGACTTTC
CASSNTGSSGANVLTF
>TRBJ1-1|once|TRBD1|TRBV11-2
TGTGCCAGCAGCATATCGACAGGGATGAACACTGAAGCTTTCTTT
CASSISTGMNTEAFF
>TRBJ2-3|-|TRBD2|TRBV7-9
TGTGCCAGCAGCTTAAGCGGGGGAAACACAGATACGCAGTATTTT
CASSLSGGNTDTQYF
>TRBJ2-5|-|-|TRBV15
TGTGCCACCAGCAGAGGGTGGGCGGGGGAGACCCAGTACTTC
CATSRGWAGETQYF
>TRBJ1-2|-|-|TRBV9
TGTGCCAGTAGCGCAAACACAGGGTGGGGAAACTATGGCTACACCTTC
CASSANTGWGNYGYTF
>TRBJ1-1|-|-|TRBV19
TGTGCCAGTAGTATACCGCGGGGGGGAGGGAACACTGAAGCTTTCTTT
CASSIPRGGGNTEAFF
>TRBJ2-1|-|-|TRBV11-1
TGTGCCAGCAGCTTATGGTTTGGTGAGCAGTTCTTC
CASSLWFGEQFF
>TRBJ1-5|-|TRBD1|TRBV5-8
TGTGCCAGCAGCCCAAGACAGGGCGGCAATCAGCCCCAGCATTTT
CASSPRQGGNQPQHF
>TRBJ2-2|-|-|TRBV19
TGTGCCAGTAGTATTAGTGGTAACACCGGGGAGCTGTTTTTT
CASSISGNTGELFF
>TRBJ2-5|-|-|TRBV15
TGTGCCACCAGCAGAGATCTAGGCAGGGAGACCCAGTACTTC
CATSRDLGRETQYF
>TRBJ1-5|-|-|TRBV18
TGTGCCAGCTCACCGTCGGGGAGGGAGTATCAGCCCCAGCATTTT
CASSPSGREYQPQHF
>TRBJ1-5|-|TRBD1|TRBV6-1
TGTGCCAGCAGCTACACAGGGGGCAGGCAGCCCCAGCATTTT
CASSYTGGRQPQHF
>TRBJ2-2|-|TRBD1|TRBV19
TGTGCCAGTAGTGGACAGGGCTACACCGGGGAGCTGTTTTTT
CASSGQGYTGELFF
>TRBJ1-6|-|-|TRBV4-2
TGTGCCAGCAGCCAAGATCCTGAACAGGCTGTTTTGCCCCTCCACTTT
CASSQDPEQAVLPLHF
>TRBJ2-7|-|-|TRBV4-2
TGTGCCAGCAGCCAAGGGGCCAGGCTAGCGAGTGACTACGAGCAGTACTTC
CASSQGARLASDYEQYF
>TRBJ2-2|-|-|TRBV30
TGTGCCTGGAGCCCCGGATTGGGGAACACCGGGGAGCTGTTTTTT
CAWSPGLGNTGELFF
>TRBJ2-5|-|-|TRBV5-1
TGCGCCAGCAGCATGAAACGAGAGACCCAGTACTTC
CASSMKRETQYF
>TRBJ2-1|-|TRBD1|TRBV6-5
TGTGCCAGCAGTCCCGGGACAGGGTTTTCTGGGCAGTTCTTC
CASSPGTGFSGQFF
>TRBJ1-2|-|-|TRBV11-2
TGTGCCAGCAGCTTAGGGTCTAAGAGCTATGGCTACACCTTC
CASSLGSKSYGYTF
>TRBJ2-3|-|TRBD2|TRBV4-2
TGTGCCAGCAGCCAAGATTACGGGCTAGCGGGAGTCTCTAGCACAGATACGCAGTATTTT
CASSQDYGLAGVSSTDTQYF
>TRBJ1-5|-|-|TRBV9
TGTGCCAGCAGCCGGGCATCGGGTCTCAATCAGCCCCAGCATTTT
CASSRASGLNQPQHF
>TRBJ2-1|-|TRBD2|TRBV5-4
TGTGCCAGCAGCCAGAGGACTAGCGGGGTCGTGGAGCAGTTCTTC
CASSQRTSGVVEQFF
>TRBJ2-3|-|TRBD2|TRBV7-6
TGTGCCAGCAGCTTAGGGAGCGGGGGGGGCACAGATACGCAGTATTTT
CASSLGSGGGTDTQYF
>TRBJ1-1|-|TRBD1|TRBV6-6
TGTGCCAGCAGTTACGACAGGGTGAACACTGAAGCTTTCTTT
CASSYDRVNTEAFF
>TRBJ2-3|-|TRBD2|TRBV11-1
TGTGCCAGCAGCTTAGGGGCGGGACTAACTAGCACAGATACGCAGTATTTT
CASSLGAGLTSTDTQYF
>TRBJ2-7|-|-|TRBV6-6
TGTGCCAGCAGTTACGGCGGATCCTACGAGCAGTACTTC
CASSYGGSYEQYF
>TRBJ1-1|-|-|TRBV19
TGTGCCAGTAGTATTAGGATCATCACGGGGCGGAACACTGAAGCTTTCTTT
CASSIRIITGRNTEAFF
>TRBJ1-1|-|-|TRBV30
TGTGCCTGGATCCCCCTAGGGATGAACACTGAAGCTTTCTTT
CAWIPLGMNTEAFF
>TRBJ1-4|-|TRBD1|TRBV27
TGTGCCAGCATGAACAGGGGGCTTAATGAAAAACTGTTTTTT
CASMNRGLNEKLFF